These T cell receptor beta chains were read from a single sample in a study of chemoradiotherapy in HPV16-positive cancers. Method: immunoSEQ multiplex PCR; TCRdb's copy keeps in-frame clones and lacks some. Here the sample spans just over 3,000 clones, about 93% being singletons. Sequencing used tumor tissue, obtained from a patient who underwent chemoradiotherapy. The receptors were gathered from a human donor with HPV-associated anogenital cancer. Both conserved end residues are part of each CDR3. The D gene is left open where the match is weak.

D	V	J	DNA	CDR3
.	TRBV10-3	TRBJ1-5	TGTGCCATCAGGACGGACGGGGCCAATCAGCCCCAGCATTTT	CAIRTDGANQPQHF
.	TRBV5-3	TRBJ1-1	TGTGCCAGAAGCTTTCTCCGGACAGTCCACCTCGTGGAAGCTTTCTTT	CARSFLRTVHLVEAFF
.	TRBV7-2	TRBJ1-1	TGTGCCAGCAGCTACCGCGGAACTGTGAACACTGAAGCTTTCTTT	CASSYRGTVNTEAFF
TRBD1	TRBV6-4	TRBJ1-1	TGTGCCAGCAGCCCCGGGACAGAGGCTGAAGCTTTCTTT	CASSPGTEAEAFF
.	TRBV30	TRBJ1-6	TGTGCCTGGAGTGTAACTAATTCACCCCTCCACTTT	CAWSVTNSPLHF
.	TRBV29-1	TRBJ2-1	TGCAGCGTTGAAGGACGGGGGGCAGGCCTGGGGGAGCAGTTCTTC	CSVEGRGAGLGEQFF
.	TRBV11-2	TRBJ1-2	TGTGCCAGCAGCTTCGGGGGTCATGGGGGGTATGGCTACACCTTC	CASSFGGHGGYGYTF
TRBD1	TRBV5-4	TRBJ1-3	TGTGCCAGCAGCTTTAAGGACAGGGGGTCCGGAAACACCATATATTTT	CASSFKDRGSGNTIYF
.	TRBV4-3	TRBJ1-2	TGCGCCAGCAGCCAAGGAAGGACACTTCCCTATGGCTACACCTTC	CASSQGRTLPYGYTF
.	TRBV19	TRBJ2-3	TGTGCCAGTAGTATTGGTTTGAGCATTGGTACAGATACGCAGTATTTT	CASSIGLSIGTDTQYF
TRBD1	TRBV6-1	TRBJ2-3	TGTGCCAGCAGTGAATACGGACAGGGGGCAAGCACAGATACGCAGTATTTT	CASSEYGQGASTDTQYF
TRBD1	TRBV25-1	TRBJ1-2	TGTGCCAGCAGTGAATACGGCGACAGGGGGCTCTCTGGCTACACCTTC	CASSEYGDRGLSGYTF
.	TRBV7-6	TRBJ2-1	TGTGCCAGCAGCTTCGCGCGGGGCGACGCAAATGAGCAGTTCTTC	CASSFARGDANEQFF
.	TRBV5-5	TRBJ1-2	TGTGCCAGCAGCTTGAATCCAGGGGCCGCCTATGGCTACACCTTC	CASSLNPGAAYGYTF
.	TRBV6-1	TRBJ1-2	TGTGCCAGCAGCGACACGGGTAACTATGGCTACACCTTC	CASSDTGNYGYTF
.	TRBV28	TRBJ2-7	TGTGCCAGCAGAGACACTCGCTACGAGCAGTACTTC	CASRDTRYEQYF
.	TRBV5-1	TRBJ2-5	TGCGCCAGCAGCTCATCACAAAGGCGGGAGACCCAGTACTTC	CASSSSQRRETQYF
TRBD1	TRBV30	TRBJ1-1	TGTGCCTGGTCCCACGGGACAGCAAGTAGTGAAGCTTTCTTT	CAWSHGTASSEAFF
.	TRBV7-9	TRBJ1-2	TGTGCCAGCAGTCGACCTACCGGGACAAAATATGGCTACACCTTC	CASSRPTGTKYGYTF
TRBD2	TRBV28	TRBJ2-5	TGTGCCAGCAGCCCCCAGAGCGGGGGAGGAGAGACCCAGTACTTC	CASSPQSGGGETQYF
.	TRBV14	TRBJ1-2	TGTGCCAGCAGCCAAGCAGGGGCTGGGGGCTACACCTTC	CASSQAGAGGYTF
.	TRBV20-1	TRBJ2-4	TGCAGTGCTATCCGGGGTAACATTCAGTACTTC	CSAIRGNIQYF
TRBD2	TRBV27	TRBJ2-5	TGTGCCAGCAGTTCCGGACAGCGGGGGGAAGAGACCCAGTACTTC	CASSSGQRGEETQYF
.	TRBV19	TRBJ2-5	TGTGCCAGTAGGTCGGGGGAGACCCAGTACTTC	CASRSGETQYF
.	TRBV19	TRBJ2-2	TGTGCCAGTAGGGCGGGACAGAACACCGGGGAGCTGTTTTTT	CASRAGQNTGELFF
.	TRBV11-2	TRBJ2-7	TGTGCCAGCAGCCTACTACGGAGAGGTGCAGGGCCCTACGAGCAGTACTTC	CASSLLRRGAGPYEQYF